This TCR beta chain originates from a study of T cell repertoires in cytomegalovirus infection. Study context: Matching HLA type and CMV infection were both indicated by public TCR beta signatures.

The CDR3 totals 14 residues. V was clipped by 2 bases and J by 1 base, with 8 bases between them. The germline V gene encodes CDR1 SGHTA and CDR2 FQGNSA. This clonotype has at least ten counts. Its antigen is unknown. One entry per CDR3 protein results from TCRdb running MiXCR on the reads. The top ten clones hold under 15% of a sample with about 530,000 distinct CDR3 sequences, roughly 29% of them seen once. Study outcomes and limitations: Cumulative public TCR beta family frequency identified carriers of CMV plus the relevant HLA. CMV-specific TCR beta clonotypes restricted by HLA-C were the ones dominating the ex vivo response.

The TCR comes from a human donor in good health (CMV status not recorded). Some clones in this sample may be carry-over from other donors' samples. This chain connects TRBV7-2 to TRBJ1-1; D gene unclear. The sequencing sample was made of PBMCs. Here the CDR3 reads CASSLYGGNTEAFF. CDR3 in DNA: TGTGCCAGCAGCTTATATGGAGGGAACACTGAAGCTTTCTTT.